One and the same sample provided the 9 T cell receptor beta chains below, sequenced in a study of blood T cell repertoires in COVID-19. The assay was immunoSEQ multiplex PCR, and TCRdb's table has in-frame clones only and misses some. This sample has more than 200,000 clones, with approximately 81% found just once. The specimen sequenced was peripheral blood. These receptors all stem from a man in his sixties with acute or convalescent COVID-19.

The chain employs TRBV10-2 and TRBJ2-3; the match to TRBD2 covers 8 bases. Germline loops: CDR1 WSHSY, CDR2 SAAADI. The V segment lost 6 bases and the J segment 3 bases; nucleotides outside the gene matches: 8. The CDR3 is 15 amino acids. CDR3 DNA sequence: TGCGCCAGCAGGGCGGGACTAGTGCGTACAGATACGCAGTATTTT. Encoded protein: CASRAGLVRTDTQYF.

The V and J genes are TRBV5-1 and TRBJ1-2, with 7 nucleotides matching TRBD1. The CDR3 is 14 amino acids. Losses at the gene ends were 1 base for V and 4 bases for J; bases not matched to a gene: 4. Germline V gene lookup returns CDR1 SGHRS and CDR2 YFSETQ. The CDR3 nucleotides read TGCGCCAGCAGCTTGTACCCAGGGGGCTATGGCTACACCTTC. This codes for CASSLYPGGYGYTF.

CDR3 protein: CASSPGGFGLEQYF. CDR3 coding DNA: TGTGCCAGTAGCCCGGGGGGGTTCGGGCTCGAGCAGTACTTC. The rearrangement uses TRBV19 and TRBJ2-7, with 8 bases aligning to TRBD2. Germline V gives CDR1 LNHDA, CDR2 SQIVND (reference sequence). This CDR3 region has 14 residues. Germline trimming cut 6 bases from V and 6 bases from J; bases unmatched to any gene: 10.

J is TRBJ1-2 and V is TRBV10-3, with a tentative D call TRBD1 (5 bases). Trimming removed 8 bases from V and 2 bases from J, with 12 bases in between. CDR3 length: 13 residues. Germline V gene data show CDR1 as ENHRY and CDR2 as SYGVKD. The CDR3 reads CAIGERQNYGYTF. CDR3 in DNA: TGTGCCATCGGCGAGAGACAGAACTATGGCTACACCTTC.

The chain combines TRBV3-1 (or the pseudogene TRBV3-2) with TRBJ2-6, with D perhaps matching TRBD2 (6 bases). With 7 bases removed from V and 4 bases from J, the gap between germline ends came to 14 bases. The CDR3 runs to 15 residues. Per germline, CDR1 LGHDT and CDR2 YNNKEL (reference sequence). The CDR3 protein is CASTERGAGANVLTF. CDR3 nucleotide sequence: TGTGCCAGCACCGAACGCGGGGCCGGGGCCAACGTCCTGACTTTC.

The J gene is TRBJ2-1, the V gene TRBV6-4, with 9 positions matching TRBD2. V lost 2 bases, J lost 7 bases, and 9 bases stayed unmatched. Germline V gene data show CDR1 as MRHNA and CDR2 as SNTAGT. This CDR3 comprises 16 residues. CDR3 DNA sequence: TGTGCCAGCAGTGACACGGGCGGGGGGGCGTGGAATGAGCAGTTCTTC. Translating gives CASSDTGGGAWNEQFF.

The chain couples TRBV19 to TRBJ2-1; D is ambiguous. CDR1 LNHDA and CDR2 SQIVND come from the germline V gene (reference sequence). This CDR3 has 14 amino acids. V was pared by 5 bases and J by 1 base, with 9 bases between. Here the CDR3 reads CASSSQMSYNEQFF. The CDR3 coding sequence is TGTGCCAGTAGTTCCCAAATGTCCTACAATGAGCAGTTCTTC.

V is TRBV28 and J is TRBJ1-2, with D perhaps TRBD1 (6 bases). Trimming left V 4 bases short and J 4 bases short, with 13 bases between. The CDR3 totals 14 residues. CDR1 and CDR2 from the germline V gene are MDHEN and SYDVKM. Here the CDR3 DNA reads TGTGCCAGCAGTTCTGGGGGGGCAGGCTATGGCTACACCTTC. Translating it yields CASSSGGAGYGYTF.

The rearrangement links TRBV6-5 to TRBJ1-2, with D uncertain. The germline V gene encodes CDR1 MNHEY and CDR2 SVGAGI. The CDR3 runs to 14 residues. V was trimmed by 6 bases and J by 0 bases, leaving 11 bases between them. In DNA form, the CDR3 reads TGTGCCAGCAGCCTGGTTCGGGCTAACTATGGCTACACCTTC. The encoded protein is CASSLVRANYGYTF.